The present T cell receptor (beta chain) was sequenced within a study of shared clonotypes between healthy human individuals. Study-wide results and caveats: Clonotype sharing across a few donors was observed for roughly 5% of naive CD4 clonotypes.

A note on this clone: Its target is unknown.

Authors' data handling: Owing to the provision of junction-only sequences devoid of quality scores by immunoSEQ, filtering differed. Sequenced by immunoSEQ multiplex PCR; TCRdb stores in-frame clones only, minus some. The V and J calls and clone size come from that table; D and trimming were worked out from the DNA. The repertoire holds about 2.4 million clones, roughly 93% seen once, with around 0.4% in the top ten. V lost 4 bases to trimming and J lost 2 bases, with 13 bases between them. Germline V gene lookup returns CDR1 SGDLS and CDR2 YYNGEE. There are 15 residues in the CDR3. This clonotype was obtained from a man aged 18 to 30 in good health. Some clones in this sample may be carry-over from other donors' samples. The sequencing input was naive CD4+ T cells from PBMCs. Subset indicated: CD45RA+ positively selected. J is TRBJ1-3 and V is TRBV9; no firm D call. The CDR3 DNA sequence: TGTGCCAGCAGCTACCAATTCAACGCTGGAAACACCATATATTTT. It translates to CASSYQFNAGNTIYF.